This T cell receptor beta chain was documented in a study of blood T cells in healthy people across ages. V dropped 1 base and J dropped 7; count of bases not matched to a gene: 10. Germline CDR1 is SEHNR and CDR2 is FQNEAQ (reference sequence). The CDR3 length is 17 residues. Study-wide points: Greater diversity and more naive CD4+ cells were seen in long-lived donors than in aged donors.

A single count supports this clonotype. Antigen unknown. Alongside a J-beta primer mix, a sample-barcoded 5' primer served in a second PCR lasting 7 to 11 cycles. One entry per CDR3 protein, called by TCRdb with MiXCR from the 5' RACE reads. The profile shows about 1,400,000 distinct CDR3 sequences, approximately 59% of them singletons. The source is a young man in good health. The sample taken for sequencing was blood. The chain is built from TRBV7-9 and TRBJ2-1; 10 bases are a match to TRBD1. CDR3 DNA sequence: TGTGCCAGCAGCTTAGTGCCCGGGACAGGGGAAAAAAATGAGCAGTTCTTC. Its protein is CASSLVPGTGEKNEQFF.